This entry lists 26 T cell receptor beta chains sequenced from one sample in a study of shared clonotypes between healthy human individuals. Measured with immunoSEQ multiplex PCR; TCRdb has only the in-frame clones, and not every one. This table holds about a million clones, roughly 80% found once. The sample consisted of memory CD4+ T cells from PBMCs. Documented subset: CD45RA-negative fraction. The receptors here all came from a man aged 18 to 29 in good health. Some clones in this sample may be carry-over from other donors' samples.

This clone occurred once. The J gene is TRBJ1-2, the V gene TRBV28; D not resolved. V was pared by 8 bases and J by 8 bases, with 12 bases between. This CDR3 comprises 11 residues. Germline CDR1 reads MDHEN; CDR2 reads SYDVKM. The DNA of the CDR3 is TGTGCCAGCTCCCTCGGCGAAGGCTACACCTTC. As protein: CASSLGEGYTF.

This clone was observed once. The CDR3 bases are TGTGCCAGCAGCCCGCGACTGAGTAGTGGTCTCGGGGAGACCCAGTACTTC. Amino acids: CASSPRLSSGLGETQYF. The chain uses TRBV14 and TRBJ2-5, with no clear D. CDR1 is SGHDN, CDR2 FVKESK, per germline. There are 17 residues in the CDR3. V lost 4 bases, J lost 5 bases, and 23 bases lay in between.

This clone was recorded once. This chain connects TRBV25-1 to TRBJ2-4; D might be TRBD2 (7 bases). The CDR3 totals 15 residues. V shed 3 bases and J shed 8 bases, with 17 bases lying between them. Germline V CDR1 and CDR2: MGHDK, SYGVNS. DNA for the CDR3: TGTGCCAGCAGTGATAGTCGGGGGGCCGGGGACATTCAGTACTTC. This codes for CASSDSRGAGDIQYF.

V gene TRBV7-8 combines with J gene TRBJ1-2; a possible D gene is TRBD1 (5 bases). This CDR3 has 14 residues. Germline V gene sequence: CDR1 SGHVS, CDR2 FQNEAQ. V was shortened by 5 bases and J by 8 bases, with 18 bases between the two germline ends. CDR3 in DNA: TGTGCCAGCAGCCCCCTTGGGGCAGGGTGGGGCTACACCTTC. It is translated as CASSPLGAGWGYTF.

This clone occurred a few times. The chain uses TRBV28 and TRBJ1-5; unclear D gene. This CDR3 region has 14 residues. Germline lookup yields CDR1 MDHEN and CDR2 SYDVKM. V was trimmed by 8 bases and J by 2 bases, leaving 13 bases between them. The CDR3, as DNA: TGTGCCAGCTTTTTGGCGGCGGGCAATCAGCCCCAGCATTTT. It yields the protein CASFLAAGNQPQHF.

This clone was picked up a small number of times. The chain uses TRBV28 and TRBJ1-2, with D maybe TRBD1 (5 bases). CDR3 length: 15 amino acids. The germline CDR1 and CDR2 sequences are MDHEN and SYDVKM. Trimming removed 4 bases at V and 4 bases at J, with 16 bases between. DNA of the CDR3: TGTGCCAGCAGTTCCACAGACAGCCTTCTCTATGGCTACACCTTC. Translated: CASSSTDSLLYGYTF.

The rearrangement uses TRBV29-1 and TRBJ2-1; D is undetermined. Trimming took 4 bases from V and 0 from J, leaving 10 bases between them. Germline CDR1 and CDR2: SQVTM and ANQGSEA. This CDR3 is built from 14 residues. The CDR3 loop reads CSVGQALSYNEQFF. The CDR3 DNA sequence: TGCAGCGTTGGTCAGGCGCTCTCCTACAATGAGCAGTTCTTC.

The rearrangement joins TRBV5-4 to TRBJ2-6; D may match TRBD1 or TRBD2 (5 bases each). CDR3 length equals 17 residues. The ends were cut back, 4 bases at V and 0 bases at J, with 14 bases in the middle. Germline assignment: CDR1 SGHNT and CDR2 YYREEE (reference sequence). As DNA, the CDR3 is TGTGCCAGCAGCCCTCGGGCAGGGACCTCTGGGGCCAACGTCCTGACTTTC. It encodes CASSPRAGTSGANVLTF.

V gene TRBV28 combines with J gene TRBJ2-3, with D perhaps being TRBD1 or TRBD2 (5 bases each). The CDR3 is 15 residues long. Per germline, CDR1 MDHEN and CDR2 SYDVKM. V dropped 10 bases and J dropped 1 base, with 18 bases sitting between them. The CDR3 reads CATITGAAGTDTQYF. The DNA of the CDR3 is TGTGCCACGATTACCGGGGCGGCTGGCACAGATACGCAGTATTTT.

The CDR3 nucleotides are TGTGCCAGCAGCCTTCAGGTGCGGGGGGCCCAGTACTTC. Residues: CASSLQVRGAQYF. The chain employs TRBV11-3 and TRBJ2-5, with 8 bases aligning to TRBD2. The CDR3 consists of 13 residues. Germline values: CDR1 SGHNT, CDR2 YENEEA. V was clipped by 5 bases and J by 9 bases; unmatched bases: 8.

The chain combines TRBV6-1 with TRBJ1-1; D is perhaps TRBD1 (6 bases). CDR3 length: 10 amino acids. The V gene lost 6 bases and the J gene lost 7 bases, with 6 bases spanning the gap. Germline V CDR1 and CDR2: MNHNS, SASEGT. The CDR3 nucleotides read TGTGCCAGCAGACAGGGTGAAGCTTTCTTT. Amino acid sequence: CASRQGEAFF.

The chain joins TRBV5-1 to TRBJ2-5, with 11 nucleotides matching TRBD2. V was clipped by 5 bases and J by 3 bases; unmatched bases: 6. The CDR3 is 15 residues long. The V gene's germline CDR1 is SGHRS and CDR2 YFSETQ. The CDR3 loop reads CASSVSGRVEETQYF. CDR3 DNA: TGCGCCAGCAGTGTTAGCGGGAGGGTTGAAGAGACCCAGTACTTC.

The chain uses TRBV11-3 and TRBJ2-1; 8 bases map to TRBD2. J gave up 9 bases and V 5 bases, and 18 bases lay outside the gene matches. This CDR3 spans 17 amino acids. Germline CDR1 reads SGHNT; CDR2 reads YENEEA. The CDR3 is CASSVVTGTRSVTEQFF. In nucleotides, the CDR3 is TGTGCCAGCAGCGTCGTAACCGGGACTAGAAGTGTCACTGAGCAGTTCTTC.

V is TRBV7-2 and J is TRBJ1-5; D uncertain. The germline V gene encodes CDR1 SGHTA and CDR2 FQGNSA. V was trimmed by 2 bases and J by 2 bases, leaving 7 bases between them. There are 14 residues in the CDR3. CDR3 sequence reads: CASSLISGNQPQHF. In DNA form, the CDR3 reads TGTGCCAGCAGCTTAATCTCGGGCAATCAGCCCCAGCATTTT.

The rearrangement links TRBV7-2 to TRBJ2-7; D call uncertain. The DNA matches TRBJ2-1 better at its end, which makes the J call doubtful. This CDR3 comprises 11 residues. The V gene's germline CDR1 is SGHTA and CDR2 FQGNSA. The CDR3, as DNA: TGTGCCAGCAGCTCCGGATACCGTCAGTTCTTC. Its translation: CASSSGYRQFF.

The chain employs TRBV5-4 and TRBJ2-3, with D unclear. CDR1 is SGHNT and CDR2 is YYREEE in the germline V gene (reference sequence). This CDR3 comprises 14 residues. V was shortened by 1 base and J by 4 bases, with 10 bases between the two germline ends. The CDR3 DNA reads TGTGCCAGCAGCTTGCAGTGGTCGGCAGATACGCAGTATTTT. As protein: CASSLQWSADTQYF.

V gene TRBV6-5 combines with J gene TRBJ1-3; D might be TRBD1 (6 bases). Per the germline V gene, CDR1 is MNHEY and CDR2 is SVGAGI. This CDR3 is built from 15 residues. The V gene lost 8 bases and the J gene lost 2 bases, with 16 bases spanning the gap. The chain's CDR3 is CASVKDRTAGNTIYF. The CDR3 DNA reads as TGTGCCAGCGTTAAAGACAGGACAGCTGGAAACACCATATATTTT.

The chain carries TRBV6-5 and TRBJ2-5, with a possible D match to TRBD2 (5 bases). The CDR3 runs to 14 residues. V shed 2 bases and J shed 3 bases, with 10 bases lying between them. The V gene's germline CDR1 is MNHEY and CDR2 SVGAGI. In DNA, the CDR3 is TGTGCCAGCAGTTACAGGTCGGGGAAAGAGACCCAGTACTTC. Its protein is CASSYRSGKETQYF.

The V and J genes are TRBV18 and TRBJ2-7; TRBD1 matches 10 bases. V dropped 2 bases and J dropped 6; count of bases not matched to a gene: 4. In germline, CDR1 is KGHSH, CDR2 LQKENI. The CDR3 covers 14 residues. The CDR3 reads CASSPDRGPFEQYF. CDR3 DNA: TGTGCCAGCTCACCAGACAGGGGGCCCTTCGAGCAGTACTTC.

The rearrangement joins TRBV2 to TRBJ1-5; D not resolved. The length of the CDR3 is 14 residues. V was clipped by 7 bases and J by 2 bases, with 12 bases between them. CDR1 is SNHLY, CDR2 FYNNEI, per germline. As DNA, the CDR3 is TGTGCCAGCAAGGGCCCACGGGGCAATCAGCCCCAGCATTTT. This translates into CASKGPRGNQPQHF.

This clone came up a few times. This sequence joins TRBV29-1 and TRBJ1-2, with D hard to call. This CDR3 contains 11 residues. Trimming removed 7 bases at V and 0 bases at J, with 6 bases between. Germline assignment: CDR1 SQVTM and CDR2 ANQGSEA. The CDR3 bases are TGCAGCGCCACTACTAACTATGGCTACACCTTC. Translation: CSATTNYGYTF.

This chain connects TRBV5-1 to TRBJ2-7; D uncertain. Trimming shortened V by 5 bases and J by 3 bases, and 12 bases separated the two germline ends. The CDR3 covers 13 residues. Germline loops: CDR1 SGHRS, CDR2 YFSETQ. DNA for the CDR3: TGCGCCAGCAGTCAACCCCCGGGCTACGAGCAGTACTTC. It specifies CASSQPPGYEQYF.

This clone was observed a single time. The J gene is TRBJ1-2, the V gene TRBV27, with TRBD1 as a possible D gene (5 bases). CDR3 length: 14 residues. Trimming removed 0 bases from V and 8 bases from J, with 13 bases in between. CDR1 MNHEY and CDR2 SMNVEV come from the germline V gene (reference sequence). The CDR3 spells CASSLSSGTTGYTF. CDR3 coding DNA: TGTGCCAGCAGTTTATCGTCCGGGACGACAGGCTACACCTTC.

The V gene is TRBV11-2, the J gene TRBJ2-7, with TRBD1 matching 8 bases. CDR3 length equals 15 residues. The V and J ends lost 5 bases and 5 bases, in that order; junction bases with no gene match: 11. Per the germline V gene, CDR1 is SGHAT and CDR2 is FQNNGV. CDR3 sequence reads: CASSNQLGQGHEQYF. The CDR3 DNA sequence: TGTGCCAGCAGCAACCAACTAGGACAGGGCCACGAGCAGTACTTC. Full variable domain (rest looked up from reference TRBV11-2 and TRBJ2-7): EAGVAQSPRYKIIEKRQSVAFWCNPISGHATLYWYQQILGQGPKLLIQFQNNGVVDDSQLPKDRFSAERLKGVDSTLKIQPAKLEDSAVYLCASSNQLGQGHEQYFGPGTRLTVT.

The CDR3 region is CASSLSGSRDEKLFF. CDR3 DNA sequence: TGCGCCAGCAGCTTATCCGGGTCAAGGGATGAAAAACTGTTTTTT. The V and J genes are TRBV5-1 and TRBJ1-4; D remains ambiguous. Germline V gene lookup returns CDR1 SGHRS and CDR2 YFSETQ. V lost 2 bases, J lost 6 bases, and 14 bases lay in between. The CDR3 totals 15 residues.

This clone has only a few counts. The genes are TRBV7-2 and TRBJ2-1; 16 bases are a match to TRBD2. Germline V lookup: CDR1 SGHTA, CDR2 FQGNSA. V dropped 2 bases and J dropped 8; count of bases not matched to a gene: 3. CDR3 length: 16 residues. In DNA, the CDR3 is TGTGCCAGCAGCTTAATCGGGACTAGCGGGAGGGATGAGCAGTTCTTC. Protein sequence: CASSLIGTSGRDEQFF.